The 12 T cell receptor beta chains listed next were all sequenced from one sample in a study of blood T cells in healthy people across ages. Next came a second PCR, run for about 7 to 12 cycles, which used a sample-barcoded 5' primer along with a J-beta primer mix. MiXCR, run by TCRdb on the 5' RACE reads, gives a single entry per CDR3 protein. The sample gives about a million distinct CDR3 sequences, around 48% of which show up once; over 10% is in the top ten. Sequenced: blood. These receptors were obtained from a young man in good health.

This clonotype was found a few times. The genes are TRBV3-1 and TRBJ2-3; the D gene could be TRBD1 or TRBD2 (5 bases each). Per the germline V gene, CDR1 is LGHDT and CDR2 is YNNKEL (reference sequence). This CDR3 spans 13 amino acids. V was trimmed by 4 bases and J by 9 bases, leaving 14 bases between them. CDR3 amino acids: CASSRAWDGTQYF. The CDR3, as DNA: TGTGCCAGCAGCCGAGCTTGGGACGGCACGCAGTATTTT.

A few counts support this clonotype. The chain combines TRBV3-1 with TRBJ2-3; D perhaps matches TRBD2 (5 bases). The CDR3 sequence is 15 residues long. Germline V gene lookup returns CDR1 LGHDT and CDR2 YNNKEL (reference sequence). V shed 2 bases and J shed 0 bases, with 9 bases lying between them. DNA of the CDR3: TGTGCCAGCAGCCAACGCGGGCCTAGCACAGATACGCAGTATTTT. The encoded protein is CASSQRGPSTDTQYF.

The chain carries TRBV11-2 and TRBJ1-4; D is unresolved. The CDR3 has 14 residues. Germline V lookup: CDR1 SGHAT, CDR2 FQNNGV. V was pared by 5 bases and J by 6 bases, with 13 bases between. CDR3 coding DNA: TGTGCCAGCAGCCCCGCAGGTTTCTATGAAAAACTGTTTTTT. The encoded protein is CASSPAGFYEKLFF.

This chain joins TRBV4-1 and TRBJ1-2; D unclear. The CDR3 spans 17 residues. Germline-derived CDR1 and CDR2 are MGHRA and YSYEKL. Between the trimmed V and J ends, which lost 1 base and 3 bases, there was a span of 18 bases. The CDR3 DNA follows: TGCGCCAGCAGCCAAGGTCCCGGGTCCGTCTGGGACTATGGCTACACCTTC. Its translation: CASSQGPGSVWDYGYTF.

The genes are TRBV3-1 and TRBJ2-7, with 10 positions matching TRBD2. The V gene's germline CDR1 is LGHDT and CDR2 YNNKEL (reference sequence). This CDR3 has 16 residues. V trimming: 6 bases; J trimming: 2 bases; junction bases outside the gene matches: 10. The CDR3 here is CASSLNGLAGAYEQYF. CDR3 nucleotide sequence: TGTGCCAGCAGTCTGAATGGGCTAGCGGGGGCCTACGAGCAGTACTTC.

This chain uses TRBV6-1 with TRBJ2-7, with TRBD1 matching over 7 bases. Losses at the gene ends were 1 base for V and 1 base for J; bases not matched to a gene: 7. The CDR3 is 16 amino acids. Germline V gene lookup returns CDR1 MNHNS and CDR2 SASEGT. CDR3 in DNA: TGTGCCAGCAGTGAAGGGTGGACAGGCCCTTCCTACGAGCAGTACTTC. Translated, it gives CASSEGWTGPSYEQYF.

The table lists this clonotype with a few counts. The chain is built from TRBV28 and TRBJ2-3, with TRBD2 matching 8 bases. The J segment lost 4 bases and the V segment lost 6 bases, leaving 9 bases of the junction unmatched. CDR1 MDHEN and CDR2 SYDVKM come from the germline V gene. The CDR3 extends over 15 amino acids. CDR3 coding DNA: TGTGCCAGCAGACAACGGGGGGGCCCCTCAGATACGCAGTATTTT. It yields the protein CASRQRGGPSDTQYF. The complete variable domain, with remaining parts taken from reference TRBV28 and TRBJ2-3, reads DVKVTQSSRYLVKRTGEKVFLECVQDMDHENMFWYRQDPGLGLRLIYFSYDVKMKEKGDIPEGYSVSREKKERFSLILESASTNQTSMYLCASRQRGGPSDTQYFGPGTRLTVL.

Worth noting for this clonotype: A junction boundary mismatches the germline segment, possibly from a read error. This chain uses TRBV6-5 with TRBJ1-5; D remains ambiguous. Germline V CDR1 and CDR2: MNHEY, SVGAGI. The CDR3 covers 15 residues. The chain's CDR3 is CASSSTGVLNQSQHF. The CDR3 DNA sequence: TGTGCCAGCAGTTCCACTGGGGTTCTCAATCAGTCCCAGCATTTT.

The chain combines TRBV13 with TRBJ1-3; no definite D call. Germline V gene sequence: CDR1 PRHDT, CDR2 FYEKMQ (reference sequence). Trimming took off 3 bases at V and 0 bases at J, with 6 bases between the two ends. The length of the CDR3 is 14 residues. Written as DNA, the CDR3 is TGTGCCAGCAGCTTTAAAGTCTCTGGAAACACCATATATTTT. Translated: CASSFKVSGNTIYF.

Regarding this clonotype: A read error may produce the germline difference seen at one junction end. The chain couples TRBV12-5 to TRBJ1-4; 10 bases match TRBD1. This CDR3 comprises 15 residues. Germline CDR1 reads LGHNT; CDR2 reads FRNRAP. In DNA, the CDR3 is TGTGCTAGCGGTTGGAAGACAGGGGGCAGGGAAAAACTGTTTTTT. Its protein product is CASGWKTGGREKLFF.

This clonotype came up a few times. The rearrangement links TRBV2 to TRBJ2-7; D gene unclear. The CDR3 runs to 13 residues. V shed 5 bases and J shed 6 bases, with 14 bases lying between them. In germline, CDR1 is SNHLY, CDR2 FYNNEI. CDR3 coding DNA: TGTGCCAGCAGTCTCGGACCCGTAGGCGAGCAGTACTTC. Translating gives CASSLGPVGEQYF.

The chain uses TRBV5-1 and TRBJ2-4; D ambiguous. The CDR3 sequence is 17 residues long. Germline CDR1 reads SGHRS; CDR2 reads YFSETQ. Trimming shortened V by 2 bases and J by 2 bases, and 17 bases separated the two germline ends. CDR3 sequence reads: CASSFRGWDRTKNIQYF. The CDR3 DNA sequence: TGCGCCAGCAGCTTCCGCGGCTGGGATAGGACCAAAAACATTCAGTACTTC.